This TCR beta chain was retrieved from a study of cytomegalovirus exposure and HLA in healthy donors. The overall study: Earlier results showed 90 million to 120 million unique TCR beta sequences derived from 150 million to 200 million T cells.

The study, taken as a whole, reports: A few chains tied to CMV proved CMV antigen-specific in vitro. For most TCR beta V segments, an earlier analysis put the productive rate at about 87% or about 30% of the time. Clonal expansion, a later analysis showed, was greater in HLA-associated TCR beta chains than in equally common others.

Researchers ran the PCR with 60 Vbeta and 13 Jbeta primers. Libraries were prepared by immunoSEQ multiplex PCR; TCRdb keeps only in-frame clonotypes and omits some of them. This table has around 200,000 clones, 75% to 85% appearing once. Of note for this clone: The antigen is not known.

CDR1 and CDR2 from the germline V gene are MNHEY and SVGAGI. The V end lost 4 bases, the J end lost 3 bases, and 10 bases lay between the germline ends. The CDR3 runs 15 residues. The J gene is TRBJ1-6, the V gene TRBV6-5; possibly TRBD1 for D (5 bases). The sequenced material came from PBMCs. The source of this sequence is a girl aged 2-10 years in good health and CMV-seropositive. CDR3 sequence (DNA): TGTGCCAGCAGTTTAGACAGACTCTATAATTCACCCCTCCACTTT. This gives the protein CASSLDRLYNSPLHF.